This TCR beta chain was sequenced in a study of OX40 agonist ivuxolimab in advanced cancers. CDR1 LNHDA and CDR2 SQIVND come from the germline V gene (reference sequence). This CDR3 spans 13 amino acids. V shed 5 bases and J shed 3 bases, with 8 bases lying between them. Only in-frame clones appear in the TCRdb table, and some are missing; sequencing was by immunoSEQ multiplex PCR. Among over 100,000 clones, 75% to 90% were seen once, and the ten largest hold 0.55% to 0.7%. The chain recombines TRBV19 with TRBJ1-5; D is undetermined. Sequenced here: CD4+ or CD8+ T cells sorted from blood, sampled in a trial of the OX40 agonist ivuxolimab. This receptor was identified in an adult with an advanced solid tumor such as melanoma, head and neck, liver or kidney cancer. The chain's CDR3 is CASSPIVNQPQHF. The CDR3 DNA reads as TGTGCCAGTAGTCCTATTGTCAATCAGCCCCAGCATTTT.